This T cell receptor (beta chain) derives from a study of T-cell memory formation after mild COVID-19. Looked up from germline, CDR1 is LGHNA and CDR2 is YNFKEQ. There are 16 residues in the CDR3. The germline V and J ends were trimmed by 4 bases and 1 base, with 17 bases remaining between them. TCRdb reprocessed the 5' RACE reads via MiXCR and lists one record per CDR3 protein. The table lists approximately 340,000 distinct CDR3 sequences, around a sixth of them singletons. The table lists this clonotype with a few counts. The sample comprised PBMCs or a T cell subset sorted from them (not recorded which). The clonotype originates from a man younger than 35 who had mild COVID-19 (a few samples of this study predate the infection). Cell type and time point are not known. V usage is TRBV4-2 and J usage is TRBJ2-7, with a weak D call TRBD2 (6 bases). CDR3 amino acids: CASSLLSAGGSYEQYF. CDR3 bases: TGTGCCAGCAGCCTCCTCTCGGCAGGAGGGTCCTACGAGCAGTACTTC.